The T cell receptor (beta chain) described here comes from a study of T cells after yellow fever vaccination (dated by TCRdb to about 2019). Broadly, across the study: Libraries from fractions with low cell numbers were prepared with the SMART-Seq v4 Ultra Low Input RNA kit. To track T-cell clones before and after primary and booster YFV17D yellow fever vaccination, bulk TCR alpha and beta repertoires were sequenced longitudinally. Two healthy male donors made up the cohort, one aged 18 to 29 years and the other aged 30 to 40 years. Blood samples were taken at several timepoints before and after primary and secondary immunization, and bulk PBMC replicates and cell subsets were isolated.

Sequenced on an Illumina NovaSeq 6000. TCR cDNA was synthesized by 5'RACE template switching, through which a universal primer site and unique molecular identifiers were introduced. Priming of cDNA synthesis was performed from both the TCR alpha and TCR beta constant segments. Library amplification used two PCR steps, and the second PCR step added sample barcodes and sequencing adapters. Sequencing of libraries was performed on Illumina HiSeq 2500 (2x100 bp) or NovaSeq (2x150 bp). The published analysis was carried out like this. Reads were demultiplexed and collapsed into UMI consensus sequences with MIGEC, and V(D)J alignment was performed with MiXCR. Clonotypes responding to the vaccine were identified with edgeR on replicate PBMC samples, with the criteria of FDR below 0.01 and a log2 fold change above 5 up to day 15. Bulk clonotypes were assigned CD4 or CD8 identity according to which sequenced CD4 or CD8 repertoire held them at higher abundance. TCRdb redid the processing of the public reads, applying fastp at Q25 and MiXCR, and retained in-frame beta chains. A single entry per CDR3 protein holds the most common genes and DNA from its merged rows. These V and J calls derive from TCRdb rather than the authors' analysis. This sample is represented by fewer than 450,000 distinct CDR3 sequences; approximately 4.2% of them were singletons. In total, the top ten clones hold 24% of the sample.

Counted from cysteine to phenylalanine, this CDR3 has 14 amino acids. The read is trimmed to its CDR3 DNA, 42 bases read in frame from base 1. Taken from the germline V gene, the CDR1 and CDR2 loops are MGHRA and YSYEKL. V loses 4 bases, J loses 1 base, and the germline ends lie 10 bases apart. This clonotype was observed many times. This receptor's antigen is unknown. Base qualities are not at hand, and no much larger clone is one base apart. In the paper's terms, the treatment or condition label means: live attenuated yellow fever vaccine strain. At each blood-draw timepoint, two biological replicates of bulk PBMCs were obtained. A standard Ficoll-Paque protocol was used to isolate PBMCs from peripheral blood. RNA was extracted with TriZol from bulk PBMCs, CD4 and CD8 fractions, and dextramer-positive and dextramer-negative fractions. The investigation overall reported the following: Computational filtering was needed because FACS-sorted repertoires could contain abundant contaminating clonotypes from the bulk population. A small share of clonotypes was detected in both CD4 and CD8 compartments, with the overlap likely arising from convergent recombination. Most clones expanded after primary vaccination were re-detected after the booster (almost 97% of CD4 and around nine tenths of CD8), suggesting broad memory maintenance. The secondary T-cell response was weaker than the primary response but faster, peaking on day 5 instead of day 15. The study included only a couple of donors, which limits how far the findings can be generalized.

The V gene is TRBV4-1 and the J gene is TRBJ1-1; no D gene is confidently identified. This specimen consisted of PBMCs, obtained 5 days after the yellow fever booster vaccination. This sequence originates from a man between 18 and 35 years old who received the YFV17D yellow fever vaccine. The CDR3 reads CASSPVGRNTEAFF. The nucleotide sequence is TGCGCCAGCAGCCCGGTTGGGAGGAACACTGAAGCTTTCTTT.